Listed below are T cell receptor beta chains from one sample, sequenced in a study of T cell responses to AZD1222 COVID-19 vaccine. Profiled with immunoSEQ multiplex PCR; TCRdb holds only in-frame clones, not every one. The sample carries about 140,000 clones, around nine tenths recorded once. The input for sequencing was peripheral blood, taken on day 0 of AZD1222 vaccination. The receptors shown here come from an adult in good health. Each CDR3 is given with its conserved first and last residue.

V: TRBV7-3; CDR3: CASSLPGREAFF
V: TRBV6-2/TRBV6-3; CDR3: CASSYDRTGRQETQYF
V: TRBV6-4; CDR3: CASSQTVNTEAFF
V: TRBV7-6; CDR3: CASSLAQGGRTQYF
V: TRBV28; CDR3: CASSQVGTGDGYGYTF
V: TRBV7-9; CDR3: CASSSGEKLFF
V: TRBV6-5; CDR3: CASKTSGSKNEQFF
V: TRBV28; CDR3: CASSFGGGDNYGYTF
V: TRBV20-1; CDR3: CSASTSSYGDEQFF
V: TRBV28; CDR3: CASSYRGEGPHQPQHF
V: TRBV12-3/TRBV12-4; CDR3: CASSLGQGTEAFF
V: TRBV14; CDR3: CASSPLARGDNEQFF
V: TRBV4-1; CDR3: CASSQKPGEGPLAGGQTHEQYF
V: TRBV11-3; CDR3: CASSLDTAYEQYF
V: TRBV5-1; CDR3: CASSLGSAGYTGELFF
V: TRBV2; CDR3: CASSGLSSGTDTQYF
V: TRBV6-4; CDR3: CASSAIAGTNTGELFF
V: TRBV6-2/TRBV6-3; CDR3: CASSYPTENTEAFF
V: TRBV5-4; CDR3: CASSLYTASTDTQYF
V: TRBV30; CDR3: CAWDRGNQPQHF
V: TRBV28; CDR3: CASSLMGDDEQFF
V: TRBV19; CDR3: CASSIDRRGTETQYF
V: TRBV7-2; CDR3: CASQRTSGKGNEQFF
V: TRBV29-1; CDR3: CSFWVLAGTDTQYF
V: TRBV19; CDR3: CASSLQGGSAETQYF
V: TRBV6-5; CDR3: CASILTGKDGYTF
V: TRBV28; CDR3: CASTDSGGGNEKLFF
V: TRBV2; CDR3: CAGTGPESSYEQYF
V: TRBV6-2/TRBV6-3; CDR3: CASSLAGGPYEQYF
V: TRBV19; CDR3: CASTPGRPAGTEAFF
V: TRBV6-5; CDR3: CASSYSSPNSPLHF
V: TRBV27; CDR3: CASSPIFGTGHTGELFF
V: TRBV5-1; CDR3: CASSLDSFGYTF
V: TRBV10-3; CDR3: CAISPGRAVYGYTF
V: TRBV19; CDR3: CASSRTSGGYQETQYF
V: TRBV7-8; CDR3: CASSLSRAVPRAFF
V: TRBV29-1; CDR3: CSVASGSFYEQYF
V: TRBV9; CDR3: CASSAGTDRNQPQHF
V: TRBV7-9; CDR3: CASSLGHSGLTEAFF
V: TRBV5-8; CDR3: CASSLGLSYGYTF
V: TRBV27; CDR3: CASSLGASPRELFF
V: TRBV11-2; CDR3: CASRGGFGQLSEAFF
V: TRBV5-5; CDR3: CASSSPGRGDYTF